The 2 T cell receptor beta chains given below trace back to one sample, sequenced in a study of cytomegalovirus exposure and HLA in healthy donors. Sequencing used immunoSEQ multiplex PCR; TCRdb keeps in-frame clones, though not all of them. Of about 220,000 clones in the sample, roughly 83% were seen once. The specimen was PBMCs. These TCRs come from a woman aged 30 to 39 in good health and CMV-seropositive.

The genes are TRBV4-3 and TRBJ2-3, with D unresolved. The CDR3 runs 18 residues. Germline CDR1 and CDR2: LGHNA and YSLEER. V was shortened by 1 base and J by 2 bases, with 19 bases between the two germline ends. This CDR3 reads CASSQGPLQGGLTDTQYF. The DNA for the CDR3 is TGCGCCAGCAGCCAAGGGCCCCTACAAGGTGGGCTCACAGATACGCAGTATTTT.

The chain uses TRBV6-1 and TRBJ2-7; D is unclear. Trimming stripped 8 bases from V and 3 bases from J, with 11 bases between. The CDR3 has 12 amino acids. The germline gives CDR1 MNHNS, CDR2 SASEGT. In DNA form, the CDR3 reads TGTGCCAGCGAGACAACCCTCTACGAGCAGTACTTC. Protein: CASETTLYEQYF.